The 4 T cell receptor beta chains listed next were all sequenced from one sample in a study of T cell responses to AZD1222 COVID-19 vaccine. TCRdb's table, derived via immunoSEQ multiplex PCR, lists solely in-frame clones and lacks some. The sample lists some 96,000 clones; 65% to 85% were seen once. The specimen comprised peripheral blood, sampled 28 days after the second AZD1222 dose. Source of these receptors: an adult who received the AZD1222 COVID-19 vaccine.

The chain combines TRBV7-6 with TRBJ2-1; 7 bases agree with TRBD1. Germline V gene lookup returns CDR1 SGHVS and CDR2 FNYEAQ. Trimming took 1 base from V and 7 from J; bases not matched to a gene: 10. The CDR3 is 16 residues long. The CDR3 DNA reads TGTGCCAGCAGCTTAGTAGGGGGCATAAAAGGGAATGAGCAGTTCTTC. Translated: CASSLVGGIKGNEQFF.

The J gene is TRBJ1-1, the V gene TRBV11-3; TRBD1 matches at 7 bases. J lost 6 bases, V lost 5 bases, and 12 bases had no gene match. Germline-derived CDR1 and CDR2 are SGHNT and YENEEA. The CDR3 has 15 residues. The CDR3, as DNA: TGTGCCAGCAGCCCCCGACAGGGCAACCCGCCTGAAGCTTTCTTT. The encoded protein is CASSPRQGNPPEAFF.

This clone was recorded once. The chain employs TRBV11-3 and TRBJ1-4; a weak D match, TRBD1 (6 bases). CDR1 and CDR2 (germline): SGHNT, YENEEA. The CDR3 is made up of 17 amino acids. V lost 5 bases and J 2 bases, leaving 18 bases between the germline ends. The CDR3 DNA sequence: TGTGCCAGCAGCCACGCACAGGGACTCAAGACTAATGAAAAACTGTTTTTT. Translating it yields CASSHAQGLKTNEKLFF.

The genes are TRBV9 and TRBJ2-3; 11 nucleotides match TRBD1. There are 20 residues in the CDR3. Germline-derived CDR1 and CDR2 are SGDLS and YYNGEE. V lost 4 bases and J lost 3; bases outside the gene matches: 19. The CDR3 region is CASSSPGQGVSHPPTDTQYF. Here the CDR3 DNA reads TGTGCCAGCAGCTCGCCGGGACAGGGGGTCAGCCACCCTCCGACAGATACGCAGTATTTT. Full variable domain (remainder filled in from reference TRBV9 and TRBJ2-3): DSGVTQTPKHLITATGQRVTLRCSPRSGDLSVYWYQQSLDQGLQFLIQYYNGEERAKGNILERFSAQQFPDLHSELNLSSLELGDSALYFCASSSPGQGVSHPPTDTQYFGPGTRLTVL.